These 7 T cell receptor beta chains were sequenced from one sample in a study of blood T cell repertoires in COVID-19. The protocol was immunoSEQ multiplex PCR, while the TCRdb copy is restricted to in-frame clones and leaves out a portion. The sample consists of some 250,000 clones, 80% to 90% of them appearing once. The sample was PBMCs or T cells enriched from blood (not recorded which). Receptor source: a woman aged 45-59 years who had recovered from COVID-19.

CDR3 protein: CASSLGGFDGIRQFF. The CDR3 DNA follows: TGTGCCAGCAGTCTAGGGGGCTTCGACGGCATTCGGCAGTTCTTC. The rearrangement uses TRBV2 and TRBJ2-1; the match to TRBD1 covers 7 bases. The CDR3 extends over 15 amino acids. Germline CDR1 SNHLY, CDR2 FYNNEI. With V trimmed by 5 bases and J by 12 bases, 16 bases remained unmatched.

V usage is TRBV2 and J usage is TRBJ2-7; TRBD1 agrees at 7 bases. Trimming cost V 4 bases and J 3 bases; bases outside gene matches: 15. Germline V gene data show CDR1 as SNHLY and CDR2 as FYNNEI. This CDR3 contains 17 residues. As DNA, the CDR3 is TGTGCCAGCAGTGGGACAGGAACAAAACCCGGCCTCTACGAGCAGTACTTC. Its translation is CASSGTGTKPGLYEQYF.

The chain employs TRBV28 and TRBJ2-3; TRBD2 might be the D (5 bases). Germline assignment: CDR1 MDHEN and CDR2 SYDVKM. The CDR3 runs to 15 residues. Trimming removed 2 bases at V and 4 bases at J, with 13 bases between. CDR3 in amino acids: CASSLLEVGADTQYF. CDR3 DNA sequence: TGTGCCAGCAGTTTACTGGAGGTGGGTGCAGATACGCAGTATTTT. The full variable domain, completed using reference TRBV28 and TRBJ2-3, is DVKVTQSSRYLVKRTGEKVFLECVQDMDHENMFWYRQDPGLGLRLIYFSYDVKMKEKGDIPEGYSVSREKKERFSLILESASTNQTSMYLCASSLLEVGADTQYFGPGTRLTVL.

V and J are TRBV7-9 and TRBJ2-3; D unresolved. This CDR3 has 14 residues. Germline CDR1 and CDR2: SEHNR and FQNEAQ (reference sequence). V was cut by 1 base and J by 2 bases, with 7 bases left in between. The DNA for the CDR3 is TGTGCCAGCAGCTTAGGTCAGTTCACAGATACGCAGTATTTT. Translating it yields CASSLGQFTDTQYF.

In the case of this clone: This sample also contains other DNA sequences that code for the same CDR3. The V gene is TRBV18, the J gene TRBJ1-2; TRBD1 matches 7 bases. This CDR3 is 14 amino acids long. V lost 0 bases, J lost 3 bases, and 1 base stayed unmatched. Per germline, CDR1 KGHSH and CDR2 LQKENI. CDR3: CASSPPQGDYGYTF. DNA of the CDR3: TGTGCCAGCTCACCACCGCAGGGGGACTATGGCTACACCTTC. The variable domain in full, completed from reference TRBV18 and TRBJ1-2, reads NAGVMQNPRHLVRRRGQEARLRCSPMKGHSHVYWYRQLPEEGLKFMVYLQKENIIDESGMPKERFSAEFPKEGPSILRIQQVVRGDSAAYFCASSPPQGDYGYTFGSGTRLTVV.

The rearrangement joins TRBV7-6 to TRBJ2-1; D not resolved. The V end was cut by 1 base, the J end by 6 bases, with 19 bases between. Germline CDR1 SGHVS, CDR2 FNYEAQ. This CDR3 is 17 amino acids long. The CDR3 reads CASSLGFSVADGNEQFF. In DNA form, the CDR3 reads TGTGCCAGCAGCTTAGGTTTTAGTGTCGCGGATGGCAATGAGCAGTTCTTC. Based on the CDR3 plus reference TRBV7-6 and TRBJ2-1, the full variable domain is GAGVSQSPRYKVTKRGQDVALRCDPISGHVSLYWYRQALGQGPEFLTYFNYEAQQDKSGLPNDRFSAERPEGSISTLTIQRTEQRDSAMYRCASSLGFSVADGNEQFFGPGTRLTVL.

This chain uses TRBV6-6 with TRBJ1-5; no clear D gene. Germline CDR1 MNHNY, CDR2 SVGAGI (reference sequence). There are 14 residues in the CDR3. V lost 4 bases, J lost 11 bases, and 18 bases lay in between. DNA for the CDR3: TGTGCCAGCAGTTCCGGAGATAGGGAGGGCTCCCAGCATTTT. Encoded protein: CASSSGDREGSQHF.